Below, 10 T cell receptor beta chains from the same sample are listed, as sequenced in a study of cytomegalovirus exposure and HLA in healthy donors. The table came from immunoSEQ multiplex PCR; TCRdb's copy has only in-frame clones and leaves some out. The top ten clones hold more than 6.5% of a sample with 55,000 to 80,000 clones, approximately 95% of them seen once. The specimen sequenced was PBMCs. The source of these receptors is a woman younger than 30 in good health and CMV-seropositive.

The chain links TRBV29-1 to TRBJ1-2; 7 nucleotides agree with TRBD1. The V and J ends lost 4 bases and 4 bases, in that order; junction bases with no gene match: 6. Germline assignment: CDR1 SQVTM and CDR2 ANQGSEA. CDR3 size: 13 residues. The CDR3: CSVAGGLGYGYTF. In DNA, the CDR3 is TGCAGCGTTGCAGGGGGTTTGGGCTATGGCTACACCTTC.

The chain is built from TRBV12-5 and TRBJ1-1, with 7 bases matching TRBD1. The CDR3 totals 15 residues. The J segment lost 6 bases and the V segment lost 1 base, leaving 8 bases of the junction unmatched. Germline V gene sequence: CDR1 LGHNT, CDR2 FRNRAP. CDR3 sequence (DNA): TGTGCTAGTGGTTTGGGGGGACAGATCAACGCTGAAGCTTTCTTT. It yields the protein CASGLGGQINAEAFF.

The chain recombines TRBV20-1 with TRBJ2-3; D is unresolved. Trimming left V 5 bases short and J 7 bases short, with 10 bases between. The germline V gene has CDR1 DFQATT and CDR2 SNEGSKA (reference sequence). There are 11 residues in the CDR3. In DNA form, the CDR3 reads TGCAGTGCTCGTCCCTCCTATACGCAGTATTTT. Its protein is CSARPSYTQYF.

This clone was detected only once. The gene calls are TRBV14 and TRBJ1-1; a weak D match, TRBD1 (6 bases). There are 16 residues in the CDR3. Germline V gene data show CDR1 as SGHDN and CDR2 as FVKESK. V lost 4 bases and J 4 bases, leaving 19 bases between the germline ends. The CDR3 nucleotides read TGTGCCAGCAGCCCGTCGGACAGTCCTGGACCCACTGAAGCTTTCTTT. It codes for CASSPSDSPGPTEAFF.

The chain links TRBV4-1 to TRBJ1-1, with no clear D. The germline CDR1 and CDR2 sequences are MGHRA and YSYEKL. The CDR3 consists of 15 residues. V lost 5 bases and J lost 1, with 14 bases in between. This CDR3 reads CASSAQRVGNTEAFF. In nucleotides, the CDR3 is TGCGCCAGCAGCGCGCAGAGGGTTGGGAACACTGAAGCTTTCTTT.

The V and J genes are TRBV4-1 and TRBJ2-1, with unresolved D. The CDR3 runs to 15 residues. V was clipped by 0 bases and J by 0 bases, with 6 bases between them. Looked up from germline, CDR1 is MGHRA and CDR2 is YSYEKL. The CDR3 spells CASSQDTFSYNEQFF. The CDR3 DNA reads TGCGCCAGCAGCCAAGACACTTTCTCCTACAATGAGCAGTTCTTC.

This rearrangement joins TRBV30 to TRBJ2-1, with 9 bases aligning to TRBD2. The CDR3 runs 14 residues. Trimming removed 3 bases from V and 7 bases from J; junction bases left unmatched: 7. The germline gives CDR1 GTSNPN, CDR2 SVGIG (reference sequence). The CDR3 region has the DNA TGTGCCTGGAGAGCGGGGGGTTCCCGAAATGAGCAGTTCTTC. Protein product: CAWRAGGSRNEQFF.

The chain is built from TRBV2 and TRBJ2-5; the D gene is possibly TRBD2 (7 bases). Trimming left V 5 bases short and J 4 bases short, with 14 bases between. This CDR3 region has 14 residues. Germline V gene sequence: CDR1 SNHLY, CDR2 FYNNEI. The DNA of the CDR3 is TGTGCCAGCAGTACAGGGTCGGGGGGAGAGACCCAGTACTTC. Amino acids: CASSTGSGGETQYF.

The J gene is TRBJ2-1, the V gene TRBV10-3, with 8 bases matching TRBD2. This CDR3 has 15 residues. Trimming at V came to 8 bases and at J to 1 base, leaving 7 bases not matched to a gene. Germline V CDR1 and CDR2: ENHRY, SYGVKD. Here the CDR3 DNA reads TGTGCCATCGCCAAAGCGGGAGATTCCTACAATGAGCAGTTCTTC. Its protein is CAIAKAGDSYNEQFF.

In its sample, this clone was seen once. This chain joins TRBV28 and TRBJ2-7; 7 nucleotides match TRBD2. The CDR3 has 15 residues. Germline CDR1 reads MDHEN; CDR2 reads SYDVKM. V gave up 1 base and J gave up 2 bases; unmatched junction bases: 5. In DNA, the CDR3 is TGTGCCAGCAGTTTATTGGGGGGGAAGACCTACGAGCAGTACTTC. The encoded protein is CASSLLGGKTYEQYF.